What follows is one TCR beta chain and its context. The ends were cut back, 5 bases at V and 3 bases at J, with 13 bases in the middle. This CDR3 contains 15 residues. Germline CDR1 and CDR2: SGHAT and FQNNGV. The data are from a study of cytomegalovirus exposure and HLA in healthy donors. Study in general: About 80 million unique TCRs from HLA-typed donors were held in an early data release.

PCR amplification relied on 60 Vbeta primers (plus 13 Jbeta primers). Sequenced by immunoSEQ multiplex PCR; TCRdb stores in-frame clones only, minus some. Altogether some 170,000 clones are present, 65% to 75% being singletons, with the ten largest covering under 2.5%. The J gene is TRBJ2-2, the V gene TRBV11-2, with a tentative D call TRBD1 (6 bases). The clonotype originates from a human donor in good health. Sequenced material: PBMCs. The CDR3, as DNA: TGTGCCAGCAGCCCAACACAGGGATACACCGGGGAGCTGTTTTTT. It encodes CASSPTQGYTGELFF.